The present TCR beta chain was sequenced within a study of blood T cell repertoires in COVID-19. CDR3 length: 14 residues. Germline-derived CDR1 and CDR2 are LGHDT and YNNKEL (reference sequence). The V gene end was trimmed by 1 base and the J gene end by 1 base; junction bases not matched to a gene: 0. The assay was immunoSEQ multiplex PCR, and TCRdb's table has in-frame clones only and misses some. The table includes some 77,000 clones, nearly 85% detected once. Sequencing was carried out using peripheral blood. The source of this sequence is a woman aged 60-75 years with acute or convalescent COVID-19. The J gene is TRBJ1-1, the V gene TRBV3-1 (or the pseudogene TRBV3-2); 7 bases map to TRBD1. In DNA, the CDR3 is TGTGCCAGCAGCCAAGGGACAGGGAACACTGAAGCTTTCTTT. This encodes CASSQGTGNTEAFF.